This T cell receptor (beta chain) was recorded in a study of blood T cell repertoires in COVID-19. About the study: Samples came from the United States, Italy and Spain, spanning acute and convalescent COVID-19. PBMCs, B-cell-depleted T cells, or T cells were the source of the cDNA or gDNA that made up the material.

This CDR3 is built from 15 residues. With 6 bases removed from V and 3 bases from J, the gap between germline ends came to 17 bases. The germline V gene encodes CDR1 KGHDR and CDR2 SFDVKD. How the authors handled the data: Amplification of reference gene primers provided the estimated nucleated cell counts. Assay: immunoSEQ multiplex PCR; the TCRdb copy retains only in-frame clones and omits some. The V and J calls and clone size were taken over from that table, and D and trimming were inferred from the DNA. Seen here are about 55,000 clones, around 85% observed once, and the top ten hold 15% to 20%.

The chain joins TRBV24-1 to TRBJ2-7; maybe TRBD2 (5 bases). Specimen: peripheral blood. The TCR was taken from a human donor in a cohort sampled during active COVID-19. The CDR3 here is CATSLNIPRDYEQYF. DNA of the CDR3: TGTGCCACCAGTTTAAACATCCCTCGGGACTACGAGCAGTACTTC.